This T cell receptor beta chain was identified during a study of T-cell memory formation after mild COVID-19. TCRdb passed the 5' RACE reads through MiXCR, listing each CDR3 protein once. The top ten clones hold around 43% of a sample with 95,000 to 110,000 distinct CDR3 sequences, about an eighth of them seen once. The ends were cut back, 1 base at V and 0 bases at J, with 10 bases in the middle. The CDR3 loop spans 15 amino acids. Germline loops: CDR1 SGHVS, CDR2 FNYEAQ. This clonotype showed up just a few times. The TCR originated in a man between 18 and 35 years old who had mild COVID-19 (a few samples of this study predate the infection). Cell type and time point are not known. The chain joins TRBV7-6 to TRBJ2-7, with D possibly being TRBD1 or TRBD2 (5 bases each). Sequenced sample: PBMCs or a T cell subset sorted from them (not recorded which). CDR3 DNA: TGTGCCAGCAGCTTAGAAACGGGGCCCTCCTACGAGCAGTACTTC. Translation gives CASSLETGPSYEQYF.